A single sample gave rise to the 20 T cell receptor beta chains below, sequenced in a study of CD8 T cells in Susac syndrome. The RNA, about 0.5 to 1 ug, was put through reverse transcription using random hexamers. TCRdb recomputed calls from the immunoSEQ multiplex PCR reads with MiXCR, one row per CDR3 protein. There are more than 200,000 distinct CDR3 sequences in the sample; just over 90% occur only once, and approximately 0.072% lies in the top ten. The sequencing sample was made of CD4+ T cells from PBMCs. The source is a human donor with multiple sclerosis.

The chain has TRBV2 and TRBJ2-5, with a tentative D call TRBD1 (6 bases). Between the trimmed V and J ends, which lost 6 bases and 5 bases, there was a span of 13 bases. The CDR3 length is 13 residues. The germline V gene encodes CDR1 SNHLY and CDR2 FYNNEI. CDR3 DNA: TGTGCCAGCAGCGTAAGCCAGGGGGAGACCCAGTACTTC. Translated: CASSVSQGETQYF.

J is TRBJ1-5 and V is TRBV15; TRBD1 matches 7 bases. The J segment lost 7 bases and the V segment lost 9 bases, leaving 15 bases of the junction unmatched. The V gene's germline CDR1 is LNHNV and CDR2 YYDKDF (reference sequence). There are 15 residues in the CDR3. CDR3 in DNA: TGTGCCACAGCTCAAACAGGGGCCTCTGGGCAGCCCCAGCATTTT. Residues: CATAQTGASGQPQHF.

The chain has TRBV30 and TRBJ2-7; D gene unclear. The V end was cut by 6 bases, the J end by 3 bases, with 9 bases between. The CDR3 has 11 amino acids. The germline V gene encodes CDR1 GTSNPN and CDR2 SVGIG (reference sequence). Written as DNA, the CDR3 is TGTGCCTGCCAACGAGACTACGAGCAGTACTTC. Translation: CACQRDYEQYF.

This clonotype was observed a handful of times. The genes are TRBV18 and TRBJ1-5; 7 nucleotides agree with TRBD1. V lost 2 bases, J lost 3 bases, and 1 base stayed unmatched. The CDR3 length is 14 residues. In germline, CDR1 is KGHSH, CDR2 LQKENI. The CDR3 sequence is CASSPGTVNQPQHF. The CDR3 DNA reads as TGTGCCAGCTCACCAGGGACAGTCAATCAGCCCCAGCATTTT.

This chain joins TRBV9 and TRBJ1-1, with D maybe TRBD1 (6 bases). Germline V gene data show CDR1 as SGDLS and CDR2 as YYNGEE. V lost 4 bases and J 0 bases, leaving 13 bases between the germline ends. There are 15 residues in the CDR3. The CDR3 nucleotides are TGTGCCAGCAGCCAATCCAGGGGATTGAACACTGAAGCTTTCTTT. Its protein is CASSQSRGLNTEAFF.

V gene TRBV4-1 combines with J gene TRBJ1-5; D gene ambiguous. The CDR3 length is 16 residues. V gave up 1 base and J gave up 5 bases, with 15 bases separating them. Germline V gene data show CDR1 as MGHRA and CDR2 as YSYEKL. CDR3 residues: CASSQVSVGLDQPQHF. The CDR3 bases are TGCGCCAGCAGCCAAGTCTCGGTCGGTCTGGATCAGCCCCAGCATTTT.

V usage is TRBV6-5 and J usage is TRBJ2-7; tentatively, D is TRBD2 (5 bases). CDR3 length: 15 residues. The germline V and J ends were trimmed by 0 bases and 2 bases, with 11 bases remaining between them. Germline-derived CDR1 and CDR2 are MNHEY and SVGAGI. DNA for the CDR3: TGTGCCAGCAGTTACTCGAGCGGCCAAACCTACGAGCAGTACTTC. It codes for CASSYSSGQTYEQYF.

The chain employs TRBV27 and TRBJ2-1; perhaps TRBD2 as D (5 bases). V was shortened by 2 bases and J by 0 bases, with 8 bases between the two germline ends. CDR1 and CDR2 from the germline V gene are MNHEY and SMNVEV (reference sequence). CDR3 size: 15 residues. The DNA for the CDR3 is TGTGCCAGCAGTTTAGGGCGGGTCTCCTACAATGAGCAGTTCTTC. It codes for CASSLGRVSYNEQFF.

The chain recombines TRBV15 with TRBJ2-5; either TRBD1 or TRBD2 may supply D (5 bases each). CDR3 length: 15 amino acids. In germline, CDR1 is LNHNV, CDR2 YYDKDF (reference sequence). V was pared by 0 bases and J by 1 base, with 9 bases between. The CDR3 region has the DNA TGTGCCACCAGCAGAGACGGGGCAGCCCAAGAGACCCAGTACTTC. Translated, it gives CATSRDGAAQETQYF.

V is TRBV13 and J is TRBJ2-3; TRBD1 might be the D (5 bases). Trimming cost V 1 base and J 0 bases, with 5 bases left between them. There are 14 residues in the CDR3. Germline CDR1 reads PRHDT; CDR2 reads FYEKMQ (reference sequence). CDR3 nucleotide sequence: TGTGCCAGCAGCTTAGACAGGAGCACAGATACGCAGTATTTT. Its protein product is CASSLDRSTDTQYF. Using reference TRBV13 and TRBJ2-3 for the parts outside the CDR3, the full variable domain is AAGVIQSPRHLIKEKRETATLKCYPIPRHDTVYWYQQGPGQDPQFLISFYEKMQSDKGSIPDRFSAQQFSDYHSELNMSSLELGDSALYFCASSLDRSTDTQYFGPGTRLTVL.

The rearrangement links TRBV7-8 to TRBJ2-3, with D tentatively TRBD1 or TRBD2 (5 bases each). The V and J ends lost 4 bases and 1 base respectively, with 15 bases between them. CDR3 length: 16 residues. The V gene's germline CDR1 is SGHVS and CDR2 FQNEAQ. DNA of the CDR3: TGTGCCAGCAGCTCACAAGCACTGGGGGGCACAGATACGCAGTATTTT. It encodes CASSSQALGGTDTQYF.

This clonotype showed up just once. J is TRBJ2-2 and V is TRBV3-1, with 8 bases that match TRBD1. The V gene end was trimmed by 2 bases and the J gene end by 7 bases; junction bases not matched to a gene: 6. CDR3 length: 15 residues. Germline loops: CDR1 LGHDT, CDR2 YNNKEL (reference sequence). The CDR3 DNA reads as TGTGCCAGCAGCCAACCCCACAGGGGGGACGGGGAGCTGTTTTTT. Protein sequence: CASSQPHRGDGELFF.

This sequence joins TRBV6-6 and TRBJ2-1; the D gene is possibly TRBD2 (6 bases). The CDR3 contains 13 residues. V dropped 6 bases and J dropped 10 bases, with 16 bases sitting between them. CDR1 and CDR2 from the germline V gene are MNHNY and SVGAGI (reference sequence). This CDR3 is CASRAGLPEEQFF. CDR3 sequence (DNA): TGTGCCAGCAGGGCGGGACTCCCCGAGGAGCAGTTCTTC.

V gene TRBV6-2 or TRBV6-3 combines with J gene TRBJ2-5; 7 positions match TRBD1. Trimming removed 10 bases from V and 6 bases from J; junction bases left unmatched: 8. This CDR3 is 12 amino acids long. Per germline, CDR1 MNHEY and CDR2 SVGEGT. This CDR3 reads CATRRQGQTQYF. In DNA, the CDR3 is TGTGCCACCCGACGACAGGGCCAGACCCAGTACTTC.

The rearrangement links TRBV6-1 to TRBJ1-4; 8 bases fit TRBD1. The germline V gene has CDR1 MNHNS and CDR2 SASEGT. With 4 bases clipped from V and 8 bases from J, the junction kept 3 bases outside the gene matches. The CDR3 covers 13 residues. As DNA, the CDR3 is TGTGCCAGCAGTGTGGACAGGGAGGAAAAACTGTTTTTT. The encoded protein is CASSVDREEKLFF.

This clonotype appeared a single time. The chain links TRBV5-1 to TRBJ2-5, with D perhaps assigned TRBD1 or TRBD2 (5 bases each). The germline V gene has CDR1 SGHRS and CDR2 YFSETQ. This CDR3 spans 16 amino acids. Trimming removed 3 bases from V and 0 bases from J, with 15 bases in between. In DNA, the CDR3 is TGCGCCAGCAGCTCCGGGGCAAACTCGTACCAAGAGACCCAGTACTTC. Translating gives CASSSGANSYQETQYF.

V and J are TRBV25-1 and TRBJ2-7; perhaps TRBD1 as D (6 bases). The germline V gene encodes CDR1 MGHDK and CDR2 SYGVNS. The CDR3 sequence is 13 residues long. Trimming left V 0 bases short and J 7 bases short, with 10 bases between. CDR3 in amino acids: CASSEYGQSEQYV. The CDR3 DNA is TGTGCCAGCAGTGAATACGGACAGAGTGAGCAGTACGTC.

The chain is built from TRBV5-4 and TRBJ2-1; D is uncertain. Germline CDR1 reads SGHNT; CDR2 reads YYREEE (reference sequence). Trimming left V 1 base short and J 9 bases short, with 8 bases between. This CDR3 comprises 12 residues. The CDR3 here is CASSLLKSEQFF. The CDR3 region has the DNA TGTGCCAGCAGCTTGCTTAAGAGTGAGCAGTTCTTC.

This chain links TRBV3-1 with TRBJ1-2, with D maybe TRBD1 (5 bases). CDR1 and CDR2 (germline): LGHDT, YNNKEL (reference sequence). The CDR3 sequence is 15 residues long. V was cut by 4 bases and J by 0 bases, with 12 bases left in between. This CDR3 is CASSPTSGSNYGYTF. CDR3 DNA: TGTGCCAGCAGCCCGACCTCAGGGTCTAACTATGGCTACACCTTC.

This sequence joins TRBV20-1 and TRBJ2-3, with D unresolved. CDR1 is DFQATT, CDR2 SNEGSKA, per germline (reference sequence). The CDR3 covers 12 residues. Between the trimmed V and J ends, which lost 6 bases and 6 bases, there was a span of 13 bases. The CDR3 bases are TGCAGTGCCATGAGGCAATTCGATACGCAGTATTTT. This gives the protein CSAMRQFDTQYF.